This TCR beta chain emerged from a study of blood T cell repertoires in COVID-19. Generated by immunoSEQ multiplex PCR, the TCRdb table keeps only in-frame clones and is missing some. The sample carries tens of thousands of clones, 90% recorded once. The trim removed 2 bases at V and 4 bases at J, leaving 5 bases unmatched. CDR3 length: 15 residues. Germline lookup yields CDR1 KGHDR and CDR2 SFDVKD. The specimen was peripheral blood. This chain uses TRBV24-1 with TRBJ2-7; 9 bases align to TRBD1. This TCR was sampled from a man aged 45 to 65 with acute or convalescent COVID-19. CDR3 nucleotide sequence: TGTGCCACCAGTGATTCACAGGGGGCGAGGTACGAGCAGTACTTC. Protein: CATSDSQGARYEQYF.